The following is a TCR beta chain sequence with its context. V shed 2 bases and J 4 bases; nucleotides not matched to a gene: 6. The CDR3 has 15 amino acids. CDR1 and CDR2 from the germline V gene are MNHEY and SMNVEV (reference sequence). This sample was included in a study of blood T cell repertoires in COVID-19. About the research overall: The samples span acute and convalescent COVID-19 from the United States, Italy and Spain. The analysed material was cDNA or gDNA that came from T cells, B-cell-depleted T cells, or PBMCs.

Clones were sequenced by immunoSEQ multiplex PCR, and TCRdb holds only the in-frame ones, with some missing. Found here are over 250,000 clones, roughly 86% of them singletons; the top ten hold approximately 5.3%. In terms of age and location, participants ranged from about 18 to 100 years and lived in about two dozen US areas. Membership in each cohort depended on participant-reported clinical history. Sequenced: PBMCs or T cells enriched from blood (not recorded which). This receptor was obtained from a woman aged 25 to 45 who had recovered from COVID-19. This sequence joins TRBV27 and TRBJ1-2, with 8 bases that match TRBD1. The CDR3 here is CASSLGAGGVYGYTF. DNA of the CDR3: TGTGCCAGCAGTTTAGGGGCAGGGGGCGTCTATGGCTACACCTTC.